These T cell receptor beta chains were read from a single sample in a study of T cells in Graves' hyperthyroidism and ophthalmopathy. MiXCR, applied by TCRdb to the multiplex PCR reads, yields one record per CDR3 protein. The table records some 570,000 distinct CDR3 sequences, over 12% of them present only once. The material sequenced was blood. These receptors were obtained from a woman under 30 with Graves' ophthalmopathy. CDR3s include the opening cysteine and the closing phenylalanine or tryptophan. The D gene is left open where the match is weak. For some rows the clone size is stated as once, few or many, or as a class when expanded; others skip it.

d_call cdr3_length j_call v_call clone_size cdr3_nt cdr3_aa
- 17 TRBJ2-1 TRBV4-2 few TGTGCCAGCAGCCAAGGGACAGTTCTAAACGGGGGCAATGAGCAGTTCTTC CASSQGTVLNGGNEQFF
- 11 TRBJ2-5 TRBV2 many TGTGCCAGCAGTGAACAAGAGACCCAGTACTTC CASSEQETQYF
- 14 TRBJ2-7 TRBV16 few TGTGCCAGCAGCCGAACGGGCCTCTCCTACGAGCAGTACTTC CASSRTGLSYEQYF
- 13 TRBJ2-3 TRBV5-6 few TGTGCCAGCAGCCGAGCGCAGGGCGATACGCAGTATTTT CASSRAQGDTQYF
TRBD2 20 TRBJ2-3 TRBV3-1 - TGTGCCAGCAAAAGGACCTTCGAACTAGCGGGAGGGTCTAGCACAGATACGCAGTATTTT CASKRTFELAGGSSTDTQYF
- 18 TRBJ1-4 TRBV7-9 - TGTGCCAGCAGCTCGGGGGACACAGTCCTGGTAACTAATGAAAAACTGTTTTTT CASSSGDTVLVTNEKLFF
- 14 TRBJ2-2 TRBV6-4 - TGTGCCAGCAGGATGGAGTGGAATACCGGGGAGCTGTTTTTT CASRMEWNTGELFF
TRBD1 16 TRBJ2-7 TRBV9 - TGTGCCAGCAGCGGACACGACAGGGTAGGTTTGTACGAGCAGTACTTC CASSGHDRVGLYEQYF
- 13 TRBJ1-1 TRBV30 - TGTGCCTGGAGTGGGGCAGCTAACACTGAAGCTTTCTTT CAWSGAANTEAFF
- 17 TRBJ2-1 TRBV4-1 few TGCGCCAGCAGCCAAGATCTGACCTCGGGCTCCTACAATGAGCAGTTCTTC CASSQDLTSGSYNEQFF
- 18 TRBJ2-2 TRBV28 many TGTGCCAGCAGTTTAGTTAGCGCGAGGTCCGCTGTCACCGGGGAGCTGTTTTTT CASSLVSARSAVTGELFF
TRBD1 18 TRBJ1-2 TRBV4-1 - TGCGCCAGCAGCCCCCAAGACTTCGCCGGGACAGGGCCCTATGGCTACACCTTC CASSPQDFAGTGPYGYTF
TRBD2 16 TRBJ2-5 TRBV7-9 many TGTGCCAGCAGCTCAATAAGCGGGGGGGGACAAGAGACCCAGTACTTC CASSSISGGGQETQYF
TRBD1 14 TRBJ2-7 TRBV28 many TGTGCCAGTGTAAAAGGGACAGGCCCCTACGAGCAGTACTTC CASVKGTGPYEQYF
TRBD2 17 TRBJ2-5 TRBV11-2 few TGTGCCAGCAGCTTAGGACTAGCGGGTACGAACCAAGAGACCCAGTACTTC CASSLGLAGTNQETQYF
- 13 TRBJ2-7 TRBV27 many TGTGCCAGCAGTTTCCTTCAGGGCTACGAGCAGTACTTC CASSFLQGYEQYF
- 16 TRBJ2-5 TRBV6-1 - TGTGCCAGCAGCCTACTCCGGGACACCTGGGGAGAGACCCAGTACTTC CASSLLRDTWGETQYF
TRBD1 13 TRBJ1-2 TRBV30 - TGTGCCTGGAGATGGACAGGACTTGGTGGCTACACCTTC CAWRWTGLGGYTF